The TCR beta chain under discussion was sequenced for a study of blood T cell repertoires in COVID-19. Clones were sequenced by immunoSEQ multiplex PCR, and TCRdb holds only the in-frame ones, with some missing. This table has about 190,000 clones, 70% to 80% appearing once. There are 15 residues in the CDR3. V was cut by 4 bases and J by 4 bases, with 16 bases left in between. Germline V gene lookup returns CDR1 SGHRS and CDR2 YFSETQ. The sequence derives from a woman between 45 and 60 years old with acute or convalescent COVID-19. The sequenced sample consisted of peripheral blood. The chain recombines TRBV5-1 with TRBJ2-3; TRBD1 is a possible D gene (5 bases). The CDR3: CASSVRGGGADTQYF. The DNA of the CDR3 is TGCGCCAGCAGCGTTAGGGGTGGTGGCGCAGATACGCAGTATTTT. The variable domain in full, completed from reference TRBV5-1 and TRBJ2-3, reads KAGVTQTPRYLIKTRGQQVTLSCSPISGHRSVSWYQQTPGQGLQFLFEYFSETQRNKGNFPGRFSGRQFSNSRSEMNVSTLELGDSALYLCASSVRGGGADTQYFGPGTRLTVL.